This entry is about one TCR beta chain. The antigen is undetermined. The assay was immunoSEQ multiplex PCR, and TCRdb's table has in-frame clones only and misses some. The sample holds 80,000 to 100,000 clones, more than 85% seen once. This sample is drawn from a study of PD-1 blockade in classical Hodgkin lymphoma. Per the germline V gene, CDR1 is MDHEN and CDR2 is SYDVKM. This CDR3 spans 13 amino acids. V was shortened by 9 bases and J by 7 bases, with 16 bases between the two germline ends. Sample time point: cycle 4 day 1 (C4D1), after 5 to 7 weeks of nivolumab. With no exception, relapse followed autologous stem cell transplantation in all patients, and brentuximab vedotin exposure varied. Study-level results: Healthy donors were reported to have higher baseline TCR diversity than newly diagnosed patients. Baseline diversity was lower in partial responders and progressors than complete responders.

This clonotype was sampled from a human donor with classical Hodgkin lymphoma. This sample comprised peripheral blood mononuclear cells (PBMCs), obtained before the fourth cycle of nivolumab. J is TRBJ2-1 and V is TRBV28; D tentatively fits TRBD1 or TRBD2 (5 bases each). CDR3 sequence reads: CASLWSGGNEQFF. In DNA, the CDR3 is TGTGCCAGTCTATGGAGTGGGGGAAATGAGCAGTTCTTC.